The source of this TCR beta chain is a study of early T cells in non-severe SARS-CoV-2 infection. Points from the study as a whole: VDJdb-based matching was biased toward anti-spike CD8 responses and missed private and CD4 specificities.

Individually, cDNA molecules had unique molecular identifiers attached to them. Using its own MiXCR run on the 5' RACE reads, TCRdb lists one record per CDR3 protein. The table lists over 55,000 distinct CDR3 sequences, less than 9.5% of them singletons, with approximately 3.6% in the top ten. Trimming left V 4 bases short and J 0 bases short, with 13 bases between. CDR3 size: 15 residues. CDR1 SGHDT and CDR2 YYEEEE come from the germline V gene. This clonotype was counted at least ten times. What it binds is unknown. The V and J genes are TRBV5-6 and TRBJ2-5; perhaps TRBD2 as D (6 bases). The sequence was obtained from an adult who was a healthcare worker with PCR-confirmed SARS-CoV-2 infection or an uninfected control (not recorded which). The sequenced sample consisted of whole blood. CDR3 in DNA: TGTGCCAGCAGCGACGCGGGACGATACCAAGAGACCCAGTACTTC. It translates to CASSDAGRYQETQYF.